This paragraph covers one T cell receptor beta chain sequence. Antigen: not known. The data were obtained in a study of vaccination and CD4 T cells after COVID-19. The treatment: approximately nine-day PBMC culture with coronavirus spike peptide pools or control peptides (ViraFEST assay). The Oncomine TCR Beta short-read assay was applied to DNA of cultured CD4+ T cells. It was cultured CD4+ T cells from which genomic DNA was extracted. TCRdb itself ran the PCR reads through MiXCR, one entry per CDR3 protein. The sample carries roughly 8,500 distinct CDR3 sequences, 50% to 80% recorded once. Germline V lookup: CDR1 MNHEY, CDR2 SMNVEV (reference sequence). V shed 4 bases, J shed 5 bases, and the junction held 5 bases outside the gene matches. The CDR3 consists of 15 residues.

The chain couples TRBV27 to TRBJ2-5; TRBD2 matches at 12 bases. The receptor's source is a human donor who had recovered from COVID-19. The sample comprised CD4+ T cells from blood, cultured in vitro. The CDR3 sequence: CASSSLAGGLETQYF. CDR3 coding DNA: TGTGCCAGCAGTTCCCTAGCGGGAGGGCTGGAGACCCAGTACTTC.